This TCR beta chain was obtained from a study of human T cells and chemical hapten exposure. The overall study: The upper back received 0.01% DPC by patch testing, with results read at 6 days. Whole-study findings and limits: TCRs above 1 in 1000 frequency did not change with DPC sensitization. Compared to controls, expanded TCRs made significantly more large clusters of similar CDR3s.

The CDR3 has 19 residues. Trimming at V came to 0 bases and at J to 6 bases, leaving 16 bases not matched to a gene. From germline, CDR1 is WNHNN and CDR2 SYGVQD (reference sequence). The time point denotes: patch test 3, about 24 weeks after DPC sensitization. This sample's treatment: therapeutic diphenylcyclopropenone sensitization with weekly scalp DPC. Donation of samples came from alopecia patients who were 18 to 70 years old and suitable for DPC. TCRdb re-called the RACE reads with MiXCR, one entry per CDR3 protein. The table records over 55,000 distinct CDR3 sequences, around 10% of them present only once. With regard to this clonotype: As yet, its antigen is unknown.

This clonotype originated in a woman between 50 and 59 years old with alopecia areata. Some clones in this sample may be carry-over from other donors' samples. The chain couples TRBV10-1 to TRBJ2-2; 7 bases agree with TRBD1. This specimen consisted of whole blood, obtained in connection with sensitization to the hapten diphenylcyclopropenone (DPC). The CDR3 region has the DNA TGCGCCAGCAGTGAGTCCGTCCCGACGACAGGGAAGGCGGCCGGGGAGCTGTTTTTT. Amino acids: CASSESVPTTGKAAGELFF.